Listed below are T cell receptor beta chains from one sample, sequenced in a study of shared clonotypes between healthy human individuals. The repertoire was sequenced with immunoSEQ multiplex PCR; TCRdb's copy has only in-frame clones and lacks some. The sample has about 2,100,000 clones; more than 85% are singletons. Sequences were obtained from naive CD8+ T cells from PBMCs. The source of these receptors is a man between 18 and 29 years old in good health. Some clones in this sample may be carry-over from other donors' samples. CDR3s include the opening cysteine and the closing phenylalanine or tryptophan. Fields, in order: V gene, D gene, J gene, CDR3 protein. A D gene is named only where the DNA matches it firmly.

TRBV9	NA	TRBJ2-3	CASSLRERVRDTQYF
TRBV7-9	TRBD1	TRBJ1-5	CASSLGDRSQPQHF
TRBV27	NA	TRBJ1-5	CASRGGGQPQHF
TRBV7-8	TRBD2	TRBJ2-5	CASSSEGGRSGGGETQYF
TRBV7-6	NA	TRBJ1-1	CASSQLTENTEAFF
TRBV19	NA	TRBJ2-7	CASSPGGSYEQYF
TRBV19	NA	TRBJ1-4	CASSMAGTAQLFF
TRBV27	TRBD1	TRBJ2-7	CASSPGTGGHEQYF
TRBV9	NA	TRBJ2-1	CASSVASGRGNEQFF
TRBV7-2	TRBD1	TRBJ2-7	CASSLTGSSYEQYF
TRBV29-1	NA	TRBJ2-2	CSVYAGELFF
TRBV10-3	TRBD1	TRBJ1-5	CAISESKGTGSNQPQHF
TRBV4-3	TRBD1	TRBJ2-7	CASSQTTGAEQYF
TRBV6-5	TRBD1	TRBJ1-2	CASTGGTGHGYTF
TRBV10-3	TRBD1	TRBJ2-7	CAISEGDRPYEQYF
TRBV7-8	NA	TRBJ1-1	CASNVHRNTEAFF
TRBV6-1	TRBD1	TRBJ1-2	CASPKWTGDGYTF
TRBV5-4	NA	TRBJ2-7	CASSLERQGHEQYF
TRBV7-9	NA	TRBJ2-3	CASSHQGGGTDTQYF
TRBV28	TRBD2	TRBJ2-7	CASRASGISYEQYF
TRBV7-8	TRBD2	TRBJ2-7	CASGGRAPSYEQYF
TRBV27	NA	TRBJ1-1	CASTGTRGGTEAFF
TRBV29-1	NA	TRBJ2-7	CSVEEGELGDEQYF
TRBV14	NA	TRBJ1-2	CASSHSTVWYNYGYTF
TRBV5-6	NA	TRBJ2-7	CASSVQASYEQYF
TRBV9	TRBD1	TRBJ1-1	CASSETGAPGWDTEAFF